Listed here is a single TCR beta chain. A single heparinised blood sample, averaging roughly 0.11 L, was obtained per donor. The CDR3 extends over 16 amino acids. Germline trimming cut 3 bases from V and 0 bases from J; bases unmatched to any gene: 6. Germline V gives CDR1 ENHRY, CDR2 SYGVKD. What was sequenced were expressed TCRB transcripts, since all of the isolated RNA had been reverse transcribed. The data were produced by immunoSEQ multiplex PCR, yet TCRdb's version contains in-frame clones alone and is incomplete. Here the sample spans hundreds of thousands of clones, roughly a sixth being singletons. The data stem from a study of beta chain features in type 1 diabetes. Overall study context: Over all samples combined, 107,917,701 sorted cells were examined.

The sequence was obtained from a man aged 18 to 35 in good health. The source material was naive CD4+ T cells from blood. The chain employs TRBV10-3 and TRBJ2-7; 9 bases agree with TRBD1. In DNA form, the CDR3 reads TGTGCCATCAGTGATCCCGGGACAGGGAGCTCCTACGAGCAGTACTTC. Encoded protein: CAISDPGTGSSYEQYF.